Below are 25 T cell receptor beta chains sequenced from a single sample in a study of shared clonotypes between healthy human individuals. Data came from immunoSEQ multiplex PCR; TCRdb stores just in-frame clones and leaves some out. The sample lists about 1.1 million clones; 70% to 80% were seen once. The sequenced material came from memory CD4+ T cells from PBMCs. Subset reported: CD45RA-negative fraction. These receptors came from a man aged 18 to 30 in good health. Some clones in this sample may be carry-over from other donors' samples.

This clone showed up just once. The chain has TRBV5-1 and TRBJ1-2; D not certain. The CDR3 extends over 13 amino acids. Germline V gives CDR1 SGHRS, CDR2 YFSETQ. Trimming removed 4 bases from V and 2 bases from J, with 9 bases in between. The CDR3 sequence is CASSPTGNYGYTF. Here the CDR3 DNA reads TGCGCCAGCAGCCCAACGGGGAACTATGGCTACACCTTC.

This chain connects TRBV7-2 to TRBJ2-3; D call uncertain. In germline, CDR1 is SGHTA, CDR2 FQGNSA. This CDR3 spans 12 amino acids. Trimming cost V 2 bases and J 6 bases, with 6 bases left between them. The CDR3 protein is CASSLNIDTQYF. For the CDR3, the DNA is TGTGCCAGCAGCTTAAACATCGATACGCAGTATTTT.

As concerns this clone: Different DNA sequences within this sample yield the same CDR3. The rearrangement joins TRBV9 to TRBJ1-3; D not resolved. Germline assignment: CDR1 SGDLS and CDR2 YYNGEE. The CDR3 has 15 residues. Trimming stripped 0 bases from V and 0 bases from J, with 7 bases between. DNA of the CDR3: TGTGCCAGCAGCGTAGACCCCAGCTCTGGAAACACCATATATTTT. Amino acids: CASSVDPSSGNTIYF.

CDR3 in DNA: TGCGCCAGCAGCTTACAGGACACTTTCCGGGAGACCCAGTACTTC. Amino acid sequence: CASSLQDTFRETQYF. The chain uses TRBV5-1 and TRBJ2-5, with D possibly matching TRBD1 (5 bases). Trimming removed 2 bases at V and 5 bases at J, with 16 bases between. This CDR3 region has 15 residues. The germline gives CDR1 SGHRS, CDR2 YFSETQ.

A remark on this clone: A much larger clone lies one base from this, so it may be a read error. The chain is built from TRBV11-2 and TRBJ1-1; D unresolved. CDR1 and CDR2 from the germline V gene are SGHAT and FQNNGV. Trimming stripped 0 bases from V and 1 base from J, with 3 bases between. The CDR3 is 13 residues long. CDR3 amino acids: CASSLEQNTEAFF. CDR3 coding DNA: TGTGCCAGCAGCTTAGAGCAGAACACTGAAGCTTTCTTT. Full variable domain (rest looked up from reference TRBV11-2 and TRBJ1-1): EAGVAQSPRYKIIEKRQSVAFWCNPISGHATLYWYQQILGQGPKLLIQFQNNGVVDDSQLPKDRFSAERLKGVDSTLKIQPAKLEDSAVYLCASSLEQNTEAFFGQGTRLTVV.

The chain employs TRBV6-6 and TRBJ2-7; 9 bases are a match to TRBD1. V shed 6 bases, J shed 6 bases, and the junction held 6 bases outside the gene matches. This CDR3 contains 13 residues. The germline gives CDR1 MNHNY, CDR2 SVGAGI (reference sequence). The CDR3 region is CASRSRQGGEQYF. In DNA form, the CDR3 reads TGTGCCAGCAGGTCAAGACAGGGGGGCGAGCAGTACTTC.

This chain joins TRBV28 and TRBJ2-7, with 8 bases fitting TRBD1. The CDR3 is 14 amino acids. The V gene's germline CDR1 is MDHEN and CDR2 SYDVKM. Losses at the gene ends were 8 bases for V and 3 bases for J; bases not matched to a gene: 9. CDR3 sequence (DNA): TGTGCCAGCGGCTGGCCCGACAGGGGCTACGAGCAGTACTTC. Its translation: CASGWPDRGYEQYF.

The chain combines TRBV7-3 with TRBJ2-1, with TRBD2 as a possible D gene (6 bases). Trimming removed 3 bases from V and 6 bases from J, with 12 bases in between. The CDR3 loop spans 14 amino acids. CDR1 and CDR2 (germline): SGHTA, FQGTGA. CDR3 sequence reads: CASSFGRGVNEQFF. The CDR3 DNA reads TGTGCCAGCAGCTTCGGGAGAGGGGTCAATGAGCAGTTCTTC.

The V and J genes are TRBV5-1 and TRBJ1-1; D ambiguous. Trimming took off 0 bases at V and 0 bases at J, with 6 bases between the two ends. Germline-derived CDR1 and CDR2 are SGHRS and YFSETQ. The CDR3 has 14 residues. The CDR3 spells CASSLELMNTEAFF. The CDR3 DNA reads TGCGCCAGCAGCTTGGAACTGATGAACACTGAAGCTTTCTTT.

The rearrangement joins TRBV5-6 to TRBJ1-2; weak D call: TRBD1 (5 bases). Between the trimmed V and J ends, which lost 4 bases and 6 bases, there was a span of 16 bases. This CDR3 is 14 amino acids long. The germline gives CDR1 SGHDT, CDR2 YYEEEE. The CDR3 DNA follows: TGTGCCAGCAGCCTCCAGGGCGGGGCTAATGGCTACACCTTC. This gives the protein CASSLQGGANGYTF. Based on the CDR3 plus reference TRBV5-6 and TRBJ1-2, the full variable domain is DAGVTQSPTHLIKTRGQQVTLRCSPKSGHDTVSWYQQALGQGPQFIFQYYEEEERQRGNFPDRFSGHQFPNYSSELNVNALLLGDSALYLCASSLQGGANGYTFGSGTRLTVV.

The chain links TRBV19 to TRBJ2-3; D remains ambiguous. CDR3 length: 14 residues. V was shortened by 8 bases and J by 1 base, with 13 bases between the two germline ends. In germline, CDR1 is LNHDA, CDR2 SQIVND (reference sequence). The CDR3 is CASSRALGTDTQYF. CDR3 coding DNA: TGTGCCAGTTCCCGAGCCCTCGGCACAGATACGCAGTATTTT.

The CDR3 coding sequence is TGTGCCAGTAGTATAGATATGGCAGGACAAGGGGAGACCCAGTACTTC. Translated, it gives CASSIDMAGQGETQYF. The chain uses TRBV19 and TRBJ2-5, with D perhaps matching TRBD1 (5 bases). The CDR3 loop spans 16 amino acids. Trimming pared 0 bases from V and 5 bases from J, leaving 16 bases between. Germline CDR1 reads LNHDA; CDR2 reads SQIVND (reference sequence).

The sample holds one count of this clone. The rearrangement joins TRBV5-1 to TRBJ1-2; no reliable D call. V was cut by 5 bases and J by 3 bases, with 14 bases left in between. This CDR3 comprises 14 residues. Germline V gene lookup returns CDR1 SGHRS and CDR2 YFSETQ. CDR3 residues: CASRLLDGYYGYTF. CDR3 nucleotides: TGCGCCAGCAGGCTTCTAGACGGGTACTATGGCTACACCTTC.

The genes are TRBV4-1 and TRBJ2-2; 10 nucleotides line up with TRBD2. The CDR3 has 15 amino acids. V was pared by 4 bases and J by 1 base, with 0 bases of the junction left unmatched. Per germline, CDR1 MGHRA and CDR2 YSYEKL. CDR3 nucleotides: TGCGCCAGCAGCCCTAGCGGGGGGAACACCGGGGAGCTGTTTTTT. This encodes CASSPSGGNTGELFF.

The chain couples TRBV30 to TRBJ2-7, with 13 nucleotides matching TRBD2. The length of the CDR3 is 20 residues. Trimming at V came to 1 base and at J to 2 bases, leaving 17 bases not matched to a gene. Germline CDR1 reads GTSNPN; CDR2 reads SVGIG (reference sequence). DNA for the CDR3: TGTGCCTGGAGTGCCACTGCAGGGTGGGGACTAGCGGGAATAACCTACGAGCAGTACTTC. Translating it yields CAWSATAGWGLAGITYEQYF.

This clone was detected only a few times. V gene TRBV28 combines with J gene TRBJ1-6, with 7 positions matching TRBD1. The CDR3 runs 13 residues. J gave up 6 bases and V 6 bases, and 2 bases lay outside the gene matches. Per the germline V gene, CDR1 is MDHEN and CDR2 is SYDVKM. The CDR3 DNA reads TGTGCCAGCAGCCCAGGGGGTAATTCACCCCTCCACTTT. This encodes CASSPGGNSPLHF. The full variable domain, in which reference TRBV28 and TRBJ1-6 provide the parts outside the CDR3, is DVKVTQSSRYLVKRTGEKVFLECVQDMDHENMFWYRQDPGLGLRLIYFSYDVKMKEKGDIPEGYSVSREKKERFSLILESASTNQTSMYLCASSPGGNSPLHFGNGTRLTVT.

In DNA form, the CDR3 reads TGTGCCAGTAGTCAAACCCGGGACAGGTCCCTGAACACTGAAGCTTTCTTT. It yields the protein CASSQTRDRSLNTEAFF. The chain carries TRBV19 and TRBJ1-1; TRBD1 matches at 8 bases. J was trimmed by 0 bases and V by 5 bases; bases with no gene match: 11. Looked up from germline, CDR1 is LNHDA and CDR2 is SQIVND (reference sequence). The CDR3 sequence is 17 residues long.

The chain links TRBV28 to TRBJ1-1; the D gene is possibly TRBD1 (6 bases). Germline CDR1 is MDHEN and CDR2 is SYDVKM. Trimming stripped 4 bases from V and 1 base from J, with 16 bases between. The CDR3 consists of 16 residues. In DNA form, the CDR3 reads TGTGCCAGCAGTTCCCCCAGGGGCCCGGCGAACACTGAAGCTTTCTTT. This gives the protein CASSSPRGPANTEAFF.

V usage is TRBV4-2 and J usage is TRBJ2-2; tentatively, D is TRBD2 (5 bases). This CDR3 is built from 14 residues. Trimming left V 0 bases short and J 8 bases short, with 10 bases between. Germline loops: CDR1 LGHNA, CDR2 YNFKEQ. The CDR3 here is CASSQEAEWGELFF. For the CDR3, the DNA is TGTGCCAGCAGCCAAGAAGCGGAGTGGGGGGAGCTGTTTTTT.

The J gene is TRBJ1-2, the V gene TRBV5-1, with 9 bases lining up with TRBD1. CDR3 length: 14 residues. The V gene's germline CDR1 is SGHRS and CDR2 YFSETQ. With V trimmed by 8 bases and J by 6 bases, 11 bases remained unmatched. The CDR3 region is CASTGTGNIHGYTF. CDR3 in DNA: TGCGCCAGTACCGGGACAGGGAATATACATGGCTACACCTTC.

The chain links TRBV5-4 to TRBJ2-7; either TRBD1 or TRBD2 may fit D (6 bases each). In germline, CDR1 is SGHNT, CDR2 YYREEE (reference sequence). This CDR3 has 14 amino acids. V lost 4 bases, J lost 7 bases, and 18 bases lay in between. As DNA, the CDR3 is TGTGCCAGCAGCCTTGGTGGAGGGGGTGAGGAGCAGTACTTC. Encoded protein: CASSLGGGGEEQYF.

The chain recombines TRBV5-1 with TRBJ2-7, with 9 bases that match TRBD1. Germline CDR1 and CDR2: SGHRS and YFSETQ. This CDR3 comprises 15 residues. The J segment lost 4 bases and the V segment lost 0 bases, leaving 5 bases of the junction unmatched. This chain's CDR3 is CASSLGAGQGYEQYF. CDR3 nucleotide sequence: TGCGCCAGCAGCTTGGGGGCGGGACAGGGATACGAGCAGTACTTC.

The chain joins TRBV6-6 to TRBJ2-1; 11 nucleotides align to TRBD2. V lost 7 bases and J lost 4; bases outside the gene matches: 6. The germline V gene encodes CDR1 MNHNY and CDR2 SVGAGI (reference sequence). The CDR3 extends over 15 amino acids. The CDR3 region has the DNA TGTGCCAGCACCAAGGGACTAGCGGCTTACAATGAGCAGTTCTTC. Protein product: CASTKGLAAYNEQFF.

The gene calls are TRBV19 and TRBJ2-7; 9 nucleotides align to TRBD2. The CDR3 has 16 amino acids. In germline, CDR1 is LNHDA, CDR2 SQIVND (reference sequence). V shed 6 bases, J shed 5 bases, and the junction held 14 bases outside the gene matches. The CDR3 spells CASSPLAGRSSDEQYF. The CDR3 DNA is TGTGCCAGTAGCCCGCTAGCGGGAAGGAGTTCCGACGAGCAGTACTTC.

V is TRBV19 and J is TRBJ1-5; D unclear. The CDR3 is 14 residues long. V was clipped by 4 bases and J by 2 bases, with 9 bases between them. Germline V lookup: CDR1 LNHDA, CDR2 SQIVND (reference sequence). The CDR3 DNA sequence: TGTGCCAGTAGTACCTACGGAGGCAATCAGCCCCAGCATTTT. As protein: CASSTYGGNQPQHF.